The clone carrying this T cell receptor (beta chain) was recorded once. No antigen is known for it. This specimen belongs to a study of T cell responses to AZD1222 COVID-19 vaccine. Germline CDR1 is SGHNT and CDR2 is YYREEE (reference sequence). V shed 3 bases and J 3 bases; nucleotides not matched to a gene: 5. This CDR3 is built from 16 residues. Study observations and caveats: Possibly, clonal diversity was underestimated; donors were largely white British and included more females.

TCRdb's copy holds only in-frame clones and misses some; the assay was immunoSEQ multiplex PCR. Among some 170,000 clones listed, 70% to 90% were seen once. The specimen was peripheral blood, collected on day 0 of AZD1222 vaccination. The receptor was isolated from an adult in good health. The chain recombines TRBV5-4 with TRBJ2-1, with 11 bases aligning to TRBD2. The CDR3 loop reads CASSYWTSGRYNEQFF. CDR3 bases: TGTGCCAGCAGCTACTGGACTAGCGGGCGCTACAATGAGCAGTTCTTC. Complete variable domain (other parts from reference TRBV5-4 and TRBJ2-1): ETGVTQSPTHLIKTRGQQVTLRCSSQSGHNTVSWYQQALGQGPQFIFQYYREEENGRGNFPPRFSGLQFPNYSSELNVNALELDDSALYLCASSYWTSGRYNEQFFGPGTRLTVL.